The present TCR beta chain was sequenced within a study of regulatory T cells in long-lasting Graves disease. As to time point: persistent/refractory GD, antithyroid drugs over 5 years with positive TRAb. Extracted RNA from PBMCs served as the source of the TCR library. Library construction for TCR beta used iRepertoire HTBI primers and Arm-PCR of CDR3 regions. A single record per CDR3 protein comes from TCRdb applying MiXCR to the multiplex PCR reads. The table includes a few hundred thousand distinct CDR3 sequences, around 22% detected once. This clonotype appeared many times. Sequenced here: peripheral blood mononuclear cells (PBMCs), sampled when the disease was refractory, from a patient treated with antithyroid drugs. The source is a female donor with Graves disease.

The CDR3 DNA reads as TGTGCCAGCAGCCGCGGGACAGGGACCCACGAGCAGTACTTC. Encoded protein: CASSRGTGTHEQYF. The J gene is TRBJ2-7, the V gene TRBV7-9, with TRBD1 matching 9 bases. The CDR3 length is 14 residues. With 5 bases clipped from V and 5 bases from J, the junction kept 7 bases outside the gene matches. Germline CDR1 is SEHNR and CDR2 is FQNEAQ (reference sequence).